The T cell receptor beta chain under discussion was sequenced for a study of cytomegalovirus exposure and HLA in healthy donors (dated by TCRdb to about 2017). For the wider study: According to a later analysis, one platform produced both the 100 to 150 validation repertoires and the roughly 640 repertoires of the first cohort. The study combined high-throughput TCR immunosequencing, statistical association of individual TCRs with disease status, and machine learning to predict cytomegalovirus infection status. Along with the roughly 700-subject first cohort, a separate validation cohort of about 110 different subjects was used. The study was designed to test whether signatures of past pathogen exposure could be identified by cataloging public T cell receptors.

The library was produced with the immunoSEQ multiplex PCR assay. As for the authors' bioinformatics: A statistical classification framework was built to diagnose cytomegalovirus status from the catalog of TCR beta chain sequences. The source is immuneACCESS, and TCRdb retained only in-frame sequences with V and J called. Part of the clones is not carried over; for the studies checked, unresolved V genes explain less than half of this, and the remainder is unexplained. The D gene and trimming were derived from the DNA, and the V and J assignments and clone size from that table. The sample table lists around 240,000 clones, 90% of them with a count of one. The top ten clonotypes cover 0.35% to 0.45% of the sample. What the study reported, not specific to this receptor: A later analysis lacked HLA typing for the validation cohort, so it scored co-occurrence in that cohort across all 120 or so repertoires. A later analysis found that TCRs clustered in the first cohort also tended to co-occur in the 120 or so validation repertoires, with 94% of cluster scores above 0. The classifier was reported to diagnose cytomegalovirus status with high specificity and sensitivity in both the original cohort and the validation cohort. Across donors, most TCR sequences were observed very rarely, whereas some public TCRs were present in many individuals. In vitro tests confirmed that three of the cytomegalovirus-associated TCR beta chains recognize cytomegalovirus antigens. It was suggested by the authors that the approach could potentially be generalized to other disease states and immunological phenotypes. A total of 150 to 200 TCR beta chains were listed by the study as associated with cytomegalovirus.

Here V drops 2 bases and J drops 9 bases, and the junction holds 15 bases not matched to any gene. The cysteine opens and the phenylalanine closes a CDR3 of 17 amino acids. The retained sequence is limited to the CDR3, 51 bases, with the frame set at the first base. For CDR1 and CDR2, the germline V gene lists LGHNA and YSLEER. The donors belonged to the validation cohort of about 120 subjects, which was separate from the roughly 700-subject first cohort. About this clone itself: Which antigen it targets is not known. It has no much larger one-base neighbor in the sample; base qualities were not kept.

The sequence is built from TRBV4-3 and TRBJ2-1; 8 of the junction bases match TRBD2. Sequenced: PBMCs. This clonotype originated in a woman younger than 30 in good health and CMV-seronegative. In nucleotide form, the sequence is TGCGCCAGCAGCCAATCCCGGGAGGGGGGGGCCCTTAGTGAGCAGTTCTTC. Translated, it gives CASSQSREGGALSEQFF.